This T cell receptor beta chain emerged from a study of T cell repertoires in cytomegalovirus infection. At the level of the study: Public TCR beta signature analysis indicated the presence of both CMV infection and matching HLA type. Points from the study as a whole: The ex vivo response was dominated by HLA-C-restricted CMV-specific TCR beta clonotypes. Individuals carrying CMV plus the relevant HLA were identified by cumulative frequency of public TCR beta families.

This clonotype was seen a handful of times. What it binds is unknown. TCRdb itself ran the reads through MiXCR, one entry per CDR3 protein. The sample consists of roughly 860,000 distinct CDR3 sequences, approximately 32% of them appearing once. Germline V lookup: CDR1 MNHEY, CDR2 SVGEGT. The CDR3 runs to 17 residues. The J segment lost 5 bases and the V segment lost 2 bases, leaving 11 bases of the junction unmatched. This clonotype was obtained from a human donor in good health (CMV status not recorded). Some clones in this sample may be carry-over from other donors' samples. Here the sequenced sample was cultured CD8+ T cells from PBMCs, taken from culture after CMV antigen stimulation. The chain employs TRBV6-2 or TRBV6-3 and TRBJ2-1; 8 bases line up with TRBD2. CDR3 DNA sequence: TGTGCCAGCAGTTACCCCCTCACGGGGGGGAGGGACAATGAGCAGTTCTTC. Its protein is CASSYPLTGGRDNEQFF.